The rows below give T cell receptor beta chains drawn from one sample of a study of vaccination effects on CD4 cells after COVID-19. Their target antigens are unknown. Libraries were prepared by immunoSEQ multiplex PCR; TCRdb keeps only in-frame clonotypes and omits some of them. The profile shows 35,000 to 50,000 clones, around 77% of them singletons. Sequences were derived from CD4+ T cells from PBMCs cultured with SARS-CoV-2 spike peptides, sampled before COVID-19 vaccination. The receptors stem from a human donor who received a COVID-19 vaccine. CDR3s include the opening cysteine and the closing phenylalanine or tryptophan. D genes are given only for firm matches. Some rows have no size entry. The others give once, few or many, or a class for an expanded clone.

DNA: TGTGCCAGCAGCTTAGACCGGGAGACCCAGTACTTC
CDR3: CASSLDRETQYF
D: NA
size: NA
J: TRBJ2-5
V: TRBV7-2

DNA: TGTGCCAGCAGCTTTTCCCTTGGACGCGGGCAGGAGACCCAGTACTTC
CDR3: CASSFSLGRGQETQYF
D: NA
size: NA
J: TRBJ2-5
V: TRBV14

DNA: TGTGCCAGCAGCCAACCAGGGGGAGAGACCCAGTACTTC
CDR3: CASSQPGGETQYF
D: TRBD1
size: NA
J: TRBJ2-5
V: TRBV3-1/TRBV3-2

DNA: TGTGCCAGCAGATCCCCGGGACAGGGCTGGTCACCCCTCCACTTT
CDR3: CASRSPGQGWSPLHF
D: TRBD1
size: NA
J: TRBJ1-6
V: TRBV6-5

DNA: TGTGCCAGCAGCTTAGGTCCCAGCTCGAGTGAAGCTTTCTTT
CDR3: CASSLGPSSSEAFF
D: NA
size: NA
J: TRBJ1-1
V: TRBV7-2

DNA: TGTGCCAGCAGCCAAGGCGGGACAGGGGCCCAGAGGACCCAGTACTTC
CDR3: CASSQGGTGAQRTQYF
D: TRBD1
size: NA
J: TRBJ2-5
V: TRBV14

DNA: TGTGCCAGCAGTTACACCAGGGAGGATGAGCAGTTCTTC
CDR3: CASSYTREDEQFF
D: NA
size: NA
J: TRBJ2-1
V: TRBV6-5

DNA: TGTGCCAGCAGCTCCGGGACTGGGGAGACCCAGTACTTC
CDR3: CASSSGTGETQYF
D: NA
size: NA
J: TRBJ2-5
V: TRBV6-5

DNA: TGTGCCAGCAGCGCGGACAGGGGGCCTAGCACAGATACGCAGTATTTT
CDR3: CASSADRGPSTDTQYF
D: TRBD1
size: NA
J: TRBJ2-3
V: TRBV5-6

DNA: TGCGCCAGCAGCCTAACCACCGGGACCTGGGGCGAAAAACTGTTTTTT
CDR3: CASSLTTGTWGEKLFF
D: NA
size: NA
J: TRBJ1-4
V: TRBV5-1

DNA: TGTGCCAGCAGGTCCGAACGGACAGGGAACACCGGGGAGCTGTTTTTT
CDR3: CASRSERTGNTGELFF
D: TRBD1
size: NA
J: TRBJ2-2
V: TRBV11-2

DNA: TGTGCCAGCAGTTCACGAGGGGCTGCGAGCACAGATACGCAGTATTTT
CDR3: CASSSRGAASTDTQYF
D: NA
size: NA
J: TRBJ2-3
V: TRBV6-5

DNA: TGCAGCGTCCCCTTGGTTTCAGGGGGCTATGGCTACACCTTC
CDR3: CSVPLVSGGYGYTF
D: TRBD1
size: NA
J: TRBJ1-2
V: TRBV29-1

DNA: TGTGCCACCTCAAGGGGTTCGACCTACAATGAGCAGTTCTTC
CDR3: CATSRGSTYNEQFF
D: NA
size: NA
J: TRBJ2-1
V: TRBV24-1

DNA: TGTGCCAGCAGCCCAGGGTCAAGCACAGATACGCAGTATTTT
CDR3: CASSPGSSTDTQYF
D: NA
size: NA
J: TRBJ2-3
V: TRBV7-8

DNA: TGCGCCAGCAGCGGACTAGCGGGGGGGCGGCGCACCGGGGAGCTGTTTTTT
CDR3: CASSGLAGGRRTGELFF
D: TRBD2
size: NA
J: TRBJ2-2
V: TRBV4-1

DNA: TGTGCCAGCAGTTTTGGAGCTAACCGGGACCACAATGAGCAGTTCTTC
CDR3: CASSFGANRDHNEQFF
D: NA
size: once
J: TRBJ2-1
V: TRBV7-9

DNA: TGTGCCAGCAGTTTTTCCAGGTGGGGGTACACAGATACGCAGTATTTT
CDR3: CASSFSRWGYTDTQYF
D: NA
size: NA
J: TRBJ2-3
V: TRBV28

DNA: TGTGCCAGCAAACTGTCGGCAGGGGGTTTTGCGAATGAGCAGTTCTTC
CDR3: CASKLSAGGFANEQFF
D: TRBD1
size: NA
J: TRBJ2-1
V: TRBV11-2

DNA: TGCGCCAGCAGCCAATACTTAGGGGAAGGCTACACCTTC
CDR3: CASSQYLGEGYTF
D: NA
size: NA
J: TRBJ1-2
V: TRBV4-1

DNA: TGTGCCAGCAGGGGGCTATTGGCGGGCACCGGGGAGCTGTTTTTT
CDR3: CASRGLLAGTGELFF
D: NA
size: NA
J: TRBJ2-2
V: TRBV5-8

DNA: TGTGCCAGCAGTTTTAGGACAGGGGGGAGTGGAGAGACCCAGTACTTC
CDR3: CASSFRTGGSGETQYF
D: TRBD1
size: NA
J: TRBJ2-5
V: TRBV7-6

DNA: TGTGCCAGCAGTGAAGGGACAGCCACCAACAATGAGCAGTTCTTC
CDR3: CASSEGTATNNEQFF
D: NA
size: NA
J: TRBJ2-1
V: TRBV2

DNA: TGTGCCAGCAGTTATGGCTGGAGGACAGGGGGAAGCTACACCTTC
CDR3: CASSYGWRTGGSYTF
D: TRBD1
size: NA
J: TRBJ1-2
V: TRBV6-5

DNA: TGTGCCAGCAGCCAGAGAGGAGCGACAGGGGTCCGTGAAAAACTGTTTTTT
CDR3: CASSQRGATGVREKLFF
D: TRBD1
size: NA
J: TRBJ1-4
V: TRBV3-1/TRBV3-2